The TCR beta chain described here comes from a study of blood T cells in healthy people across ages. Donors gave around 10 milliliters of peripheral blood apiece. The CDR3 runs 11 residues. Germline CDR1 and CDR2: WSHSY and SAAADI. A sample-barcoded 5' primer and a J-beta primer mix were used in a second PCR of roughly 7 to 12 cycles. A single record per CDR3 protein comes from TCRdb applying MiXCR to the 5' RACE reads. The sample carries 1.5 million to 2 million distinct CDR3 sequences, approximately 28% recorded once. In this sample, this clonotype turned up many times. At one of its ends the junction is not consistent with the germline gene, which may arise from a read error.

The sample taken for sequencing was blood. The V and J genes are TRBV10-2 and TRBJ2-3; D remains unclear. The receptor's source is a woman in her twenties or thirties in good health. CDR3 in amino acids: CASSEIDTQYF. Written as DNA, the CDR3 is TGTGCCAGCAGTGAAATCGATACGCAGTATTTT.